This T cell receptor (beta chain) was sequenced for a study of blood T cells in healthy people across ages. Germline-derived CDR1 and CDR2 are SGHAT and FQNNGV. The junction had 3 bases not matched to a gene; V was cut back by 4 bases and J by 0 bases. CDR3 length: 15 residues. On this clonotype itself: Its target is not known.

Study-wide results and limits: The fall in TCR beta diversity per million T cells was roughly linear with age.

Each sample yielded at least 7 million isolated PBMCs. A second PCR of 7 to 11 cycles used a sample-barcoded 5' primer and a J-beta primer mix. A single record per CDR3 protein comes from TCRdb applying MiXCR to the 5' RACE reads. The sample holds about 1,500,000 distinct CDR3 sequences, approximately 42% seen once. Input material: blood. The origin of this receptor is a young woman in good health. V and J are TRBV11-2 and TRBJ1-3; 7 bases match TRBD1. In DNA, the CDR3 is TGTGCCAGCAGCTCTACAGGGGTCTCTGGAAACACCATATATTTT. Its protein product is CASSSTGVSGNTIYF. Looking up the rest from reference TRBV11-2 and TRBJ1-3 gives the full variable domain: EAGVAQSPRYKIIEKRQSVAFWCNPISGHATLYWYQQILGQGPKLLIQFQNNGVVDDSQLPKDRFSAERLKGVDSTLKIQPAKLEDSAVYLCASSSTGVSGNTIYFGEGSWLTVV.